These 11 T cell receptor beta chains were sequenced from one sample in a study of blood T cell repertoires in COVID-19. Generated by immunoSEQ multiplex PCR, the TCRdb table keeps only in-frame clones and is missing some. The top ten hold about a fifth of the sample, which has 87,000 or so clones, 85% to 90% seen once. The specimen sequenced was peripheral blood. Receptor source: an elderly woman in a cohort sampled during active or convalescent COVID-19.

V and J are TRBV18 and TRBJ2-3; perhaps TRBD2 as D (5 bases). The germline gives CDR1 KGHSH, CDR2 LQKENI. The V end was cut by 5 bases, the J end by 6 bases, with 12 bases between. The length of the CDR3 is 13 residues. For the CDR3, the DNA is TGTGCCAGCTCAAGAGCGGAGGAGGATACGCAGTATTTT. This codes for CASSRAEEDTQYF.

V is TRBV7-9 and J is TRBJ1-1, with D perhaps TRBD1 (5 bases). Germline loops: CDR1 SEHNR, CDR2 FQNEAQ (reference sequence). V lost 5 bases, J lost 3 bases, and 13 bases lay in between. This CDR3 is 14 amino acids long. The CDR3 sequence: CASSQDRGDTEAFF. The CDR3 nucleotides read TGTGCCAGCAGCCAAGACAGAGGAGACACTGAAGCTTTCTTT. Based on the CDR3 plus reference TRBV7-9 and TRBJ1-1, the full variable domain is DTGVSQNPRHKITKRGQNVTFRCDPISEHNRLYWYRQTLGQGPEFLTYFQNEAQLEKSRLLSDRFSAERPKGSFSTLEIQRTEQGDSAMYLCASSQDRGDTEAFFGQGTRLTVV.

The V call is TRBV7-2, the J call TRBJ2-2; 9 bases fit TRBD2. CDR1 SGHTA and CDR2 FQGNSA come from the germline V gene. J gave up 6 bases and V 7 bases, and 6 bases lay outside the gene matches. This CDR3 region has 14 residues. CDR3: CASIMGLAPGELFF. The CDR3 bases are TGTGCCAGCATCATGGGACTAGCCCCCGGGGAGCTGTTTTTT.

The rearrangement joins TRBV2 to TRBJ1-5, with TRBD1 identical over 8 bases. The CDR3 consists of 15 residues. The trim removed 4 bases at V and 0 bases at J, leaving 2 bases unmatched. Germline loops: CDR1 SNHLY, CDR2 FYNNEI. This CDR3 reads CASSGTGNSNQPQHF. CDR3 sequence (DNA): TGTGCCAGCAGTGGGACAGGGAATAGCAATCAGCCCCAGCATTTT.

The V call is TRBV28, the J call TRBJ2-7; D is perhaps TRBD2 (6 bases). Trimming shortened V by 3 bases and J by 2 bases, and 14 bases separated the two germline ends. Germline CDR1 and CDR2: MDHEN and SYDVKM. The CDR3 totals 15 residues. The CDR3 spells CASSLGGAWPYEQYF. As DNA, the CDR3 is TGTGCCAGCAGTTTGGGGGGAGCGTGGCCCTACGAGCAGTACTTC.

The CDR3 protein is CASSWSGTSGAYNEQFF. The CDR3 DNA is TGCGCCAGCAGCTGGAGTGGGACTAGCGGAGCCTACAATGAGCAGTTCTTC. V and J are TRBV5-1 and TRBJ2-1; 11 nucleotides align to TRBD2. CDR1 and CDR2 from the germline V gene are SGHRS and YFSETQ. This CDR3 has 17 residues. The V segment lost 3 bases and the J segment 2 bases; nucleotides outside the gene matches: 7.

This clone was seen many times. The chain combines TRBV10-3 with TRBJ2-5; 10 positions agree with TRBD1. V trimming: 8 bases; J trimming: 4 bases; junction bases outside the gene matches: 4. The V gene's germline CDR1 is ENHRY and CDR2 SYGVKD. This CDR3 has 13 amino acids. The CDR3 reads CAIGGQGLETQYF. In DNA form, the CDR3 reads TGTGCCATCGGGGGACAGGGGTTAGAGACCCAGTACTTC.

The DNA of the CDR3 is TGTGCCAGCAGCCAAGGCCCGGAGACTAGTAGTGAGCAGTTCTTC. This sequence encodes CASSQGPETSSEQFF. The chain couples TRBV4-2 to TRBJ2-1, with a possible D match to TRBD2 (6 bases). The CDR3 sequence is 15 residues long. Germline CDR1 and CDR2: LGHNA and YNFKEQ. V was cut by 1 base and J by 9 bases, with 16 bases left in between.

The V call is TRBV19, the J call TRBJ2-1; 7 positions match TRBD2. The CDR3 extends over 15 amino acids. Germline CDR1 is LNHDA and CDR2 is SQIVND (reference sequence). The V segment lost 6 bases and the J segment 0 bases; nucleotides outside the gene matches: 5. CDR3 sequence (DNA): TGTGCCAGTAGCAGCGGCGGGAGCTCCTACAATGAGCAGTTCTTC. Translation: CASSSGGSSYNEQFF.

The genes are TRBV10-2 and TRBJ1-6; 7 bases map to TRBD1. The V gene's germline CDR1 is WSHSY and CDR2 SAAADI. The CDR3 length is 13 residues. J was trimmed by 6 bases and V by 6 bases; bases with no gene match: 2. Here the CDR3 reads CASRDRSNSPLHF. The DNA of the CDR3 is TGCGCCAGCAGGGACAGGAGTAATTCACCCCTCCACTTT.

The chain is built from TRBV19 and TRBJ2-1; TRBD2 matches 8 bases. The CDR3 totals 14 residues. The germline V gene encodes CDR1 LNHDA and CDR2 SQIVND (reference sequence). Unmatched junction bases numbered 7, after V lost 7 bases and J lost 5 bases. CDR3 bases: TGTGCCAGTACTACGGGACTAGGGGACAATGAGCAGTTCTTC. Its protein is CASTTGLGDNEQFF.